One sample yielded the 24 T cell receptor beta chains listed below, sequenced in a study of CD4 T cells in relation to SARS-CoV-2 and coronaviruses. Using immunoSEQ multiplex PCR, the repertoire was profiled, and TCRdb retains in-frame clones only, with some absent. This repertoire shows about 36,000 clones, 65% to 80% found once; its top ten account for about a fifth. No antigens are known for them. Sequencing was done on a sample of memory CD4+ T cells from PBMCs, cultured in vitro. The source is an adult with COVID-19.

The chain uses TRBV6-5 and TRBJ1-1; D gene unclear. The CDR3 has 15 amino acids. Per the germline V gene, CDR1 is MNHEY and CDR2 is SVGAGI. Trimming pared 6 bases from V and 0 bases from J, leaving 14 bases between. This CDR3 is CASRGEQPMNTEAFF. In nucleotides, the CDR3 is TGTGCCAGCAGGGGCGAACAACCCATGAACACTGAAGCTTTCTTT.

V gene TRBV4-1 combines with J gene TRBJ2-3; 12 bases align to TRBD1. The CDR3 length is 16 residues. The germline V gene encodes CDR1 MGHRA and CDR2 YSYEKL. The V gene end was trimmed by 8 bases and the J gene end by 4 bases; junction bases not matched to a gene: 10. The CDR3 region is CASRRRDRGQSDTQYF. CDR3 in DNA: TGCGCCAGCCGCCGCCGGGACAGGGGGCAATCAGATACGCAGTATTTT.

This clone was detected only a few times. CDR3 DNA: TGTGCCAGCAGCCAAGATTTTGGCTCACCCCTCCACTTT. This sequence encodes CASSQDFGSPLHF. The rearrangement links TRBV3-1 (or the pseudogene TRBV3-2) to TRBJ1-6; D is unresolved. This CDR3 region has 13 residues. V lost 0 bases and J lost 10, with 7 bases in between. Per germline, CDR1 LGHDT and CDR2 YNNKEL (reference sequence).

The chain joins TRBV11-2 to TRBJ2-1; D may be TRBD2 (6 bases). Germline V gene data show CDR1 as SGHAT and CDR2 as FQNNGV. The CDR3 totals 17 residues. Trimming left V 6 bases short and J 6 bases short, with 24 bases between. The CDR3 region is CASRDNAWGTRLNEQFF. As DNA, the CDR3 is TGTGCCAGCAGAGACAACGCCTGGGGGACTCGGCTCAATGAGCAGTTCTTC. Combining the CDR3 with reference TRBV11-2 and TRBJ2-1 gives the whole variable domain EAGVAQSPRYKIIEKRQSVAFWCNPISGHATLYWYQQILGQGPKLLIQFQNNGVVDDSQLPKDRFSAERLKGVDSTLKIQPAKLEDSAVYLCASRDNAWGTRLNEQFFGPGTRLTVL.

The chain carries TRBV6-5 and TRBJ2-7, with TRBD1 as a possible D gene (6 bases). The CDR3 consists of 15 residues. Germline V gene lookup returns CDR1 MNHEY and CDR2 SVGAGI. The V and J ends lost 7 bases and 2 bases respectively, with 18 bases between them. DNA of the CDR3: TGTGCCAGCAAGCAAAACAGGGCCCTCGCCTACGAGCAGTACTTC. This gives the protein CASKQNRALAYEQYF.

The chain recombines TRBV7-9 with TRBJ2-2, with TRBD2 identical over 8 bases. This CDR3 has 16 amino acids. The germline V gene has CDR1 SEHNR and CDR2 FQNEAQ (reference sequence). V lost 4 bases and J lost 7; bases outside the gene matches: 11. CDR3 in DNA: TGTGCCAGCAGCTCTCCGGGACTAGATGGCAACGGGGAGCTGTTTTTT. Translation: CASSSPGLDGNGELFF.

This clone was counted only a few times. The gene calls are TRBV7-9 and TRBJ2-2; no clear D gene. Trimming cost V 2 bases and J 0 bases, with 4 bases left between them. The germline V gene has CDR1 SEHNR and CDR2 FQNEAQ (reference sequence). The CDR3 covers 14 residues. The CDR3 is CASSLLANTGELFF. In DNA, the CDR3 is TGTGCCAGCAGCTTACTAGCGAACACCGGGGAGCTGTTTTTT.

This chain uses TRBV6-6 with TRBJ1-4; D unclear. V was pared by 2 bases and J by 4 bases, with 11 bases between. Germline assignment: CDR1 MNHNY and CDR2 SVGAGI (reference sequence). The CDR3 extends over 15 amino acids. CDR3 sequence reads: CASSYASHFNEKLFF. In nucleotides, the CDR3 is TGTGCCAGCAGTTACGCGAGCCATTTTAATGAAAAACTGTTTTTT.

V usage is TRBV28 and J usage is TRBJ2-7; no clear D gene. V shed 6 bases and J shed 5 bases, with 14 bases lying between them. This CDR3 is built from 13 residues. The germline V gene encodes CDR1 MDHEN and CDR2 SYDVKM. DNA for the CDR3: TGTGCCAGCAGCATCCCTGCTGGTAACGAGCAGTACTTC. Amino acid sequence: CASSIPAGNEQYF.

The J gene is TRBJ2-4, the V gene TRBV21-1; the D call TRBD2 from the table was never checked on the DNA. TRBV21-1 is tagged as a pseudogene. The CDR3 length is 15 residues. Here the CDR3 reads CASTGRDGSKNIQYF. The CDR3, as DNA: TGTGCCAGCACCGGGAGGGATGGTTCCAAAAACATTCAGTACTTC.

The chain carries TRBV15 and TRBJ2-1, with D perhaps matching TRBD1 or TRBD2 (5 bases each). Trimming shortened V by 0 bases and J by 1 base, and 10 bases separated the two germline ends. The germline V gene encodes CDR1 LNHNV and CDR2 YYDKDF (reference sequence). The CDR3 runs to 16 residues. The CDR3 spells CATSRDGGFSYNEQFF. In DNA, the CDR3 is TGTGCCACCAGCAGAGATGGGGGATTTTCCTACAATGAGCAGTTCTTC.

The V call is TRBV6-2 or TRBV6-3, the J call TRBJ2-5; 12 nucleotides line up with TRBD2. The CDR3 runs to 16 residues. The ends lost 6 bases at V and 7 bases at J; junction bases unmatched: 12. Germline assignment: CDR1 MNHEY and CDR2 SVGEGT. The CDR3 coding sequence is TGTGCCAGCAGCTCCCGGACTAGCGGGGCGGCAGGGACCCAGTACTTC. This translates into CASSSRTSGAAGTQYF.

V usage is TRBV9 and J usage is TRBJ1-2, with D maybe TRBD1 (6 bases). Looked up from germline, CDR1 is SGDLS and CDR2 is YYNGEE. The CDR3 length is 14 residues. V was shortened by 6 bases and J by 0 bases, with 12 bases between the two germline ends. CDR3 protein: CASTRRGANYGYTF. In DNA form, the CDR3 reads TGTGCCAGCACTCGGAGGGGGGCTAACTATGGCTACACCTTC.

Only one count was recorded for this clone. The chain employs TRBV6-1 and TRBJ2-1; D possibly uses TRBD1 or TRBD2 (6 bases each). The CDR3 contains 16 residues. V dropped 2 bases and J dropped 7 bases, with 18 bases sitting between them. CDR1 MNHNS and CDR2 SASEGT come from the germline V gene. For the CDR3, the DNA is TGTGCCAGCAGTGAAAGTATGGAGGGGGGATTGAATGAGCAGTTCTTC. This translates into CASSESMEGGLNEQFF.

This clone appeared once. This sequence joins TRBV28 and TRBJ2-1, with TRBD2 as a possible D gene (6 bases). Germline lookup yields CDR1 MDHEN and CDR2 SYDVKM. The CDR3 spans 13 residues. V lost 8 bases, J lost 9 bases, and 17 bases lay in between. The DNA for the CDR3 is TGTGCCAGCCGGCGGGAATCCCTCGGTGAGCAGTTCTTC. This translates into CASRRESLGEQFF.

The chain employs TRBV6-5 and TRBJ2-1; 10 nucleotides match TRBD2. Germline CDR1 is MNHEY and CDR2 is SVGAGI. Trimming at V came to 4 bases and at J to 5 bases, leaving 5 bases not matched to a gene. The CDR3 spans 15 residues. CDR3 region: CASSSGLANHNEQFF. The CDR3 region has the DNA TGTGCCAGCAGTTCGGGACTAGCGAACCACAATGAGCAGTTCTTC.

The chain carries TRBV27 and TRBJ2-6, with TRBD1 matching 9 bases. The V and J ends lost 7 bases and 4 bases, in that order; junction bases with no gene match: 20. Germline loops: CDR1 MNHEY, CDR2 SMNVEV (reference sequence). This CDR3 has 20 residues. Here the CDR3 DNA reads TGTGCCAGCACTATTAAACGGCCCGGGACAGGGAACTCCGGGGCCAACGTCCTGACTTTC. Translating gives CASTIKRPGTGNSGANVLTF.

This CDR3 is CASSQVSRTVGYGYTF. Written as DNA, the CDR3 is TGTGCCAGCAGCCAAGTCTCGAGGACAGTAGGCTATGGCTACACCTTC. The chain uses TRBV3-1 (or the pseudogene TRBV3-2) and TRBJ1-2; TRBD1 is a possible D gene (6 bases). The CDR3 loop spans 16 amino acids. Trimming took 1 base from V and 4 from J, leaving 16 bases between them. Germline V CDR1 and CDR2: LGHDT, YNNKEL (reference sequence).

In DNA form, the CDR3 reads TGTGCCAGCAGCCCTGAACAGGGGGCGGATAATGAAAAACTGTTTTTT. Protein product: CASSPEQGADNEKLFF. The V and J genes are TRBV7-9 and TRBJ1-4; 9 nucleotides match TRBD1. Trimming at V came to 5 bases and at J to 4 bases, leaving 8 bases not matched to a gene. The V gene's germline CDR1 is SEHNR and CDR2 FQNEAQ (reference sequence). The CDR3 has 16 amino acids.

This chain joins TRBV28 and TRBJ1-6; TRBD1 matches at 9 bases. V shed 3 bases and J 5 bases; nucleotides not matched to a gene: 11. Looked up from germline, CDR1 is MDHEN and CDR2 is SYDVKM. CDR3 size: 18 residues. This chain's CDR3 is CASSFVTGGSGDNSPLHF. The CDR3 nucleotides read TGTGCCAGCAGTTTTGTGACAGGGGGTTCTGGAGATAATTCACCCCTCCACTTT.

The sample holds a few counts of this clone. V is TRBV28 and J is TRBJ2-3; 16 nucleotides agree with TRBD2. Unmatched junction bases numbered 13, after V lost 6 bases and J lost 1 base. The CDR3 consists of 20 residues. Germline V CDR1 and CDR2: MDHEN, SYDVKM. This CDR3 is CASSGHPGTSGRAGTDTQYF. The CDR3 nucleotides read TGTGCCAGCAGCGGTCATCCCGGGACTAGCGGGAGGGCGGGCACAGATACGCAGTATTTT.

The chain recombines TRBV2 with TRBJ2-1; 9 positions match TRBD1. V trimming: 6 bases; J trimming: 0 bases; junction bases outside the gene matches: 9. The germline V gene encodes CDR1 SNHLY and CDR2 FYNNEI. The CDR3 runs to 17 residues. The chain's CDR3 is CASRQGAFLPSYNEQFF. CDR3 in DNA: TGTGCCAGCAGACAGGGGGCTTTCTTACCCTCCTACAATGAGCAGTTCTTC.

There are a few counts of this clone. The chain uses TRBV7-3 and TRBJ2-3; 7 bases match TRBD2. The CDR3 spans 16 residues. Germline V gene sequence: CDR1 SGHTA, CDR2 FQGTGA. V lost 0 bases and J lost 5; bases outside the gene matches: 8. CDR3 bases: TGTGCCAGCAGCTTAACGTTTCGACTAGCAGGAGATACGCAGTATTTT. This codes for CASSLTFRLAGDTQYF. Complete variable domain (other parts from reference TRBV7-3 and TRBJ2-3): GAGVSQTPSNKVTEKGKYVELRCDPISGHTALYWYRQSLGQGPEFLIYFQGTGAADDSGLPNDRFFAVRPEGSVSTLKIQRTERGDSAVYLCASSLTFRLAGDTQYFGPGTRLTVL.

The genes are TRBV7-3 and TRBJ2-5, with D hard to call. Trimming pared 5 bases from V and 2 bases from J, leaving 9 bases between. The CDR3 totals 13 residues. Germline loops: CDR1 SGHTA, CDR2 FQGTGA. The CDR3 coding sequence is TGTGCCAGCAGCCGGTCCCCTCAAGAGACCCAGTACTTC. This gives the protein CASSRSPQETQYF.